The T cell receptor beta chain under discussion was sequenced for a study of blood T cells in healthy people across ages. PCR was performed a second time for roughly 7 to 11 cycles using a sample-barcoded 5' primer and a J-beta primer mix. TCRdb passed the 5' RACE reads through MiXCR, listing each CDR3 protein once. This repertoire shows fewer than 1 million distinct CDR3 sequences, roughly 44% found once; its top ten account for around 18%. Whole-study results and caveats: Both naive CD4+ cell counts and diversity were greater in long-lived donors than in aged donors.

Germline CDR1 reads MGHRA; CDR2 reads YSYEKL. The CDR3 is made up of 16 amino acids. This clonotype came up once. As yet, its antigen is unknown. Sequencing input: blood. This TCR was sampled from a man aged 55 to 69 in good health. The chain is built from TRBV4-1 and TRBJ2-1, with no clear D. The DNA end is more similar to TRBJ2-7, so the J call may be wrong. The CDR3, as DNA: TGCGCCAGCAGCCAAGAAGTGTTGCTTTTCTACAATGAGCAGTACTTC. Translated: CASSQEVLLFYNEQYF.